The 10 T cell receptor beta chains reported below all come from one sample, sequenced in a study of response to subunit inactivated influenza vaccine. Using its own MiXCR run on the RT-PCR reads, TCRdb lists one record per CDR3 protein. The sample lists 300,000 to 350,000 distinct CDR3 sequences, around a fifth occurring once. Sequenced here: PBMCs from blood, sampled less than 22 months after vaccination. These receptors were taken from a man aged 45 to 75 who received an inactivated influenza vaccine.

The chain carries TRBV5-1 and TRBJ1-4; D not certain. V was cut by 0 bases and J by 7 bases, with 13 bases left in between. Germline loops: CDR1 SGHRS, CDR2 YFSETQ. CDR3 length: 15 residues. CDR3 nucleotide sequence: TGCGCCAGCAGCTTGGAGGGCCAGGATCGTGAAAAACTGTTTTTT. It encodes CASSLEGQDREKLFF.

The chain links TRBV12-3 or TRBV12-4 to TRBJ1-5, with 8 bases aligning to TRBD1. The CDR3 runs 15 residues. Trimming removed 6 bases from V and 4 bases from J; junction bases left unmatched: 8. The CDR3 spells CASRESGGRNQPQHF. The CDR3 nucleotides are TGTGCCAGCAGGGAATCAGGGGGCCGAAATCAGCCCCAGCATTTT.

The CDR3 DNA reads TGTGCCAGCAGCCCAAGCTTCTCTGGAAACACCATATATTTT. Translation: CASSPSFSGNTIYF. V and J are TRBV6-1 and TRBJ1-3; no clear D gene. CDR1 and CDR2 (germline): MNHNS, SASEGT. V lost 6 bases and J 0 bases, leaving 9 bases between the germline ends. There are 14 residues in the CDR3.

This clonotype was observed a few times. The J gene is TRBJ1-2, the V gene TRBV2; 10 nucleotides agree with TRBD1. The CDR3 is made up of 14 amino acids. Looked up from germline, CDR1 is SNHLY and CDR2 is FYNNEI. J was trimmed by 4 bases and V by 6 bases; bases with no gene match: 5. CDR3 sequence (DNA): TGTGCCAGCAGGGTGGACAGGGGGTTCTATGGCTACACCTTC. Translating it yields CASRVDRGFYGYTF.

The rearrangement uses TRBV10-2 and TRBJ2-2; TRBD1 aligns across 10 bases. V lost 6 bases to trimming and J lost 4 bases; unmatched junction nucleotides: 5. The germline V gene encodes CDR1 WSHSY and CDR2 SAAADI. The CDR3 is 15 residues long. CDR3 loop: CASRTGGAGTGELFF. The DNA for the CDR3 is TGCGCCAGCAGGACAGGGGGCGCTGGCACCGGGGAGCTGTTTTTT.

The J gene is TRBJ1-5, the V gene TRBV5-1; D possibly corresponds to TRBD1 (6 bases). This CDR3 spans 15 amino acids. V was clipped by 0 bases and J by 5 bases, with 12 bases between them. Germline values: CDR1 SGHRS, CDR2 YFSETQ. CDR3 bases: TGCGCCAGCAGCTTGGGGGGGGCGAGAGATCAGCCCCAGCATTTT. Its protein product is CASSLGGARDQPQHF. Full variable domain (remainder filled in from reference TRBV5-1 and TRBJ1-5): KAGVTQTPRYLIKTRGQQVTLSCSPISGHRSVSWYQQTPGQGLQFLFEYFSETQRNKGNFPGRFSGRQFSNSRSEMNVSTLELGDSALYLCASSLGGARDQPQHFGDGTRLSIL.

The V call is TRBV20-1, the J call TRBJ1-1, with D perhaps TRBD1 (5 bases). The CDR3 has 12 amino acids. Trimming removed 5 bases at V and 5 bases at J, with 12 bases between. Germline loops: CDR1 DFQATT, CDR2 SNEGSKA (reference sequence). In DNA form, the CDR3 reads TGCAGTGCTTACGACAGAAAGACTGAAGCTTTCTTT. Translation gives CSAYDRKTEAFF.

This clonotype was picked up a small number of times. The chain carries TRBV10-3 and TRBJ2-4, with 10 bases that match TRBD1. Germline CDR1 ENHRY, CDR2 SYGVKD. This CDR3 has 18 residues. V was clipped by 4 bases and J by 4 bases; unmatched bases: 13. CDR3 DNA sequence: TGTGCCATCAGTGCGCGATACGGGACAGGGGCGACAAAAAACATTCAGTACTTC. It translates to CAISARYGTGATKNIQYF.

This clonotype was found many times. J is TRBJ1-2 and V is TRBV7-9, with 10 bases lining up with TRBD1. Germline-derived CDR1 and CDR2 are SEHNR and FQNEAQ (reference sequence). The CDR3 extends over 16 amino acids. The V and J ends lost 5 bases and 4 bases, in that order; junction bases with no gene match: 10. CDR3 region: CASSLSGTGVTYGYTF. Here the CDR3 DNA reads TGTGCCAGCAGCCTATCCGGGACAGGGGTCACCTATGGCTACACCTTC.

This sequence joins TRBV7-8 and TRBJ2-7, with TRBD1 identical over 10 bases. The germline gives CDR1 SGHVS, CDR2 FQNEAQ. The CDR3 covers 15 residues. V dropped 3 bases and J dropped 2; count of bases not matched to a gene: 4. CDR3 bases: TGTGCCAGCAGCTTTGGGACAGGGGCCACCTACGAGCAGTACTTC. The encoded protein is CASSFGTGATYEQYF.